The rows below give T cell receptor beta chains drawn from one sample of a study of blood T cell repertoires in COVID-19. Clones were read by immunoSEQ multiplex PCR, and TCRdb kept only the in-frame ones, dropping some. The table includes around 320,000 clones, almost 85% detected once. The sequenced sample consisted of peripheral blood. The receptors come from a human donor in a cohort sampled during active COVID-19. The CDR3 runs from the conserved cysteine through the conserved F or W. A D gene is named only where the DNA matches it firmly.

j_gene: TRBJ2-3; v_gene: TRBV5-4; d_gene: .; CDR3aa: CASSFNVPPLADTQYF
j_gene: TRBJ1-2; v_gene: TRBV9; d_gene: TRBD1; CDR3aa: CASSVGSGQGLNYGYTF
j_gene: TRBJ1-5; v_gene: TRBV27; d_gene: .; CDR3aa: CASSLAGYGQPQHF
j_gene: TRBJ1-2; v_gene: TRBV9; d_gene: TRBD1; CDR3aa: CASSVSTGTNYGYTF
j_gene: TRBJ2-7; v_gene: TRBV2; d_gene: .; CDR3aa: CASGDLYEQYF
j_gene: TRBJ1-2; v_gene: TRBV24-1; d_gene: TRBD1; CDR3aa: CATSDRTGFEGYTF
j_gene: TRBJ2-7; v_gene: TRBV27; d_gene: TRBD2; CDR3aa: CASSRLAPYEQYF
j_gene: TRBJ2-5; v_gene: TRBV2; d_gene: TRBD1; CDR3aa: CASSEDRGQQETQYF
j_gene: TRBJ2-2; v_gene: TRBV7-9; d_gene: TRBD2; CDR3aa: CASSSSGGTGELFF
j_gene: TRBJ1-1; v_gene: TRBV29-1; d_gene: .; CDR3aa: CSVEYRENTEAFF
j_gene: TRBJ2-5; v_gene: TRBV30; d_gene: .; CDR3aa: CAWSVGGLRETQYF
j_gene: TRBJ1-2; v_gene: TRBV30; d_gene: TRBD1; CDR3aa: CAWRGAGTGGGYTF
j_gene: TRBJ1-2; v_gene: TRBV12-5; d_gene: TRBD1; CDR3aa: CASGSPGTGDRWDYGYTF
j_gene: TRBJ2-2; v_gene: TRBV7-3; d_gene: .; CDR3aa: CASSLIGGGGELFF
j_gene: TRBJ1-1; v_gene: TRBV3-1/TRBV3-2; d_gene: .; CDR3aa: CASSSIGASGTEAFF
j_gene: TRBJ1-2; v_gene: TRBV18; d_gene: .; CDR3aa: CASSPRTDFYNGYTF
j_gene: TRBJ2-6; v_gene: TRBV9; d_gene: TRBD1; CDR3aa: CASSGRGRTFGANVLTF
j_gene: TRBJ1-5; v_gene: TRBV4-1; d_gene: .; CDR3aa: CASSQGRAGRSNQPQHF
j_gene: TRBJ1-1; v_gene: TRBV20-1; d_gene: .; CDR3aa: CSASLTGRTTEAFF
j_gene: TRBJ2-5; v_gene: TRBV2; d_gene: .; CDR3aa: CASSEAYKLQETQYF
j_gene: TRBJ1-6; v_gene: TRBV5-4; d_gene: .; CDR3aa: CASSRGTTNNSPLHF
j_gene: TRBJ1-4; v_gene: TRBV7-9; d_gene: .; CDR3aa: CASSPSGTGGEKLFF